This T cell receptor (beta chain) was sequenced in a study of blood T cell repertoires in COVID-19 (dated by TCRdb to 2018 to 2020). With respect to the entire study: Samples covering the acute and convalescent phases of COVID-19 were provided by collaborators in the United States, Italy and Spain. Samples were obtained from the ongoing ImmuneRACE study (first 160 participants) and from 1,000 to 1,500 subjects provided by 6 global collaborators. The repertoires were released in a freely available public database meant as a resource for research on the immune response to SARS-CoV-2. The sample metadata nearly always contained a de-identified subject ID, COVID-19 status, age in years and sex. Where HLA class I and class II types were available, the types were taken from metadata supplied by the sample provider, not from assay-based typing. The dataset comprised deeply sampled blood TCRbeta repertoires from subjects exposed to, actively infected with, or recovered from COVID-19. The material from the prospective study consisted of cDNA or gDNA derived from T cells, B-cell-depleted T cells, or PBMCs.

The collaborating institutions used their own protocols to collect whole blood in K2EDTA tubes. For TCRbeta analysis, collaborator samples were shipped as frozen whole blood, as isolated PBMCs, or as DNA extracted from either sample type. On the study overall, not on this receptor specifically: The quantity of clinical and demographic metadata differed by source and by participant and was supplied without curation.

In the case of this clone: The antigen this receptor binds is unknown. One base away there is no much larger clone; base qualities are not given.

TCRbeta CDR3 regions were amplified from genomic DNA by means of the immunoSEQ Assay, a bias-controlled multiplex PCR. On the authors' methods: The number of nucleated cells in each sample was estimated from the amplification of reference gene primers within the assay. To quantify the absolute abundance of each unique TCRbeta CDR3 rearrangement, sequence reads were collapsed and filtered. For each sample, productive Simpson clonality was calculated by taking the square root of Simpson's diversity index across productive rearrangements. TCRdb provides this immuneACCESS table in a form limited to in-frame rearrangements. Some clones are lacking; in checked studies, under half of them reflect an unresolved V gene, and why the rest are absent is not known. V and J calls and clone size are given by that table; D and trimming were obtained from the DNA. Present in this sample are tens of thousands of clones, 88% of which were seen just once. The top ten clones comprise 5.1% of the sample.

Trimming accounts for 0 bases at V and 4 bases at J, while the number of junction bases matched to no gene is 9. The germline V gene supplies CDR1 SGHTS and CDR2 YDEGEE. The CDR3 sequence holds 16 residues, the cysteine and phenylalanine included. The CDR3 DNA has 48 bases and is translated from base 1. Recombination connected TRBV5-8 to TRBJ2-7; 8 of the junction bases match TRBD2. This clonotype originated in a human donor in a cohort sampled during active COVID-19. Sequenced sample: peripheral blood. The CDR3 corresponds to CASSLGPGGSTYEQYF. The nucleotide sequence is TGTGCCAGCAGCTTGGGACCGGGAGGGTCGACATACGAGCAGTACTTC. With the rest looked up from the reference TRBV5-8 and TRBJ2-7 genes rather than sequenced, the full variable domain is EAGVTQSPTHLIKTRGQQATLRCSPISGHTSVYWYQQALGLGLQFLLWYDEGEERNRGNFPPRFSGRQFPNYSSELNVNALELEDSALYLCASSLGPGGSTYEQYFGPGTRLTVT.